The clone carrying this T cell receptor (beta chain) was recorded at least ten times. These data belong to a study of human T cells and chemical hapten exposure. Time point here: pre-sensitization, week 0. The treatment denotes: therapeutic diphenylcyclopropenone sensitization with weekly scalp DPC. In TCRdb, the RACE reads were re-called with MiXCR into one record per CDR3 protein. This repertoire shows more than 250,000 distinct CDR3 sequences, around 9.3% found once; its top ten account for about 2.1%. The CDR3 is made up of 16 amino acids. With V trimmed by 3 bases and J by 5 bases, 4 bases remained unmatched. Germline V gene sequence: CDR1 SGHTA, CDR2 FQGNSA.

This TCR came from a woman aged 40 to 50 with alopecia areata. Some clones in this sample may be carry-over from other donors' samples. The chain carries TRBV7-2 and TRBJ2-1; 13 bases match TRBD2. Sequencing was performed on whole blood, taken in connection with sensitization to the hapten diphenylcyclopropenone (DPC). CDR3: CASSLTGTSGNNEQFF. CDR3 DNA: TGTGCCAGCAGCTTGACCGGGACTAGCGGGAACAATGAGCAGTTCTTC.